This T cell receptor beta chain was sequenced in a study of T-cell memory formation after mild COVID-19. Study background: Clusters of TCRs were largely donor specific. Study-wide points: Mainly CM and EM harbored the contracting CD4+ clones; mainly EMRA harbored the CD8+ ones. Clones that contracted from day 15 to 85 had balanced CD4/CD8; later expanders were CD4+ biased.

Using its own MiXCR run on the 5' RACE reads, TCRdb lists one record per CDR3 protein. Among about 400,000 distinct CDR3 sequences, more than 20% were seen once, and the ten largest hold around 14%. There are a few counts of this clonotype. The target antigen is unknown. The CDR3 loop spans 18 amino acids. J lost 4 bases, V lost 4 bases, and 16 bases had no gene match. The sequencing sample was made of PBMCs or a T cell subset sorted from them (not recorded which). The source of this sequence is an adult woman who had mild COVID-19 (a few samples of this study predate the infection). Cell type and time point are not known. The chain links TRBV12-3 or TRBV12-4 to TRBJ2-3, with 8 positions matching TRBD2. CDR3 sequence (DNA): TGTGCCAGCAGTTACCCGAGCGGGAGTCGCTTCGGGTCAGATACGCAGTATTTT. Translating gives CASSYPSGSRFGSDTQYF.